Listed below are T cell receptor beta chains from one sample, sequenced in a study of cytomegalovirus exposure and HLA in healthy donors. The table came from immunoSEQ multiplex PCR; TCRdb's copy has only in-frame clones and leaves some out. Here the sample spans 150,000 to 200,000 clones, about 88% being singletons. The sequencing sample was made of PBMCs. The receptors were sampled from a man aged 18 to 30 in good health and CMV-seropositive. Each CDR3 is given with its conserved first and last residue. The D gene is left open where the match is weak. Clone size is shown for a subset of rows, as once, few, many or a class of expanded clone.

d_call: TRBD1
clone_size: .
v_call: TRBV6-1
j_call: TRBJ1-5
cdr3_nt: TGTGCCAGCAACCGACAGGGCCCTCAGCCCCAGCATTTT
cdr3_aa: CASNRQGPQPQHF

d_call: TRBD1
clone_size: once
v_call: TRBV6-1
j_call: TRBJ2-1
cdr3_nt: TGTGCCAGCAGTACTACAGGGGGGCTTGGGGGAGAGCAGTTCTTC
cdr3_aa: CASSTTGGLGGEQFF

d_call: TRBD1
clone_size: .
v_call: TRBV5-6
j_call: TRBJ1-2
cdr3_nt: TGTGCCAGCATTGTTGGAGGGGGCCAGGCCTATGGCTACACCTTC
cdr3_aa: CASIVGGGQAYGYTF

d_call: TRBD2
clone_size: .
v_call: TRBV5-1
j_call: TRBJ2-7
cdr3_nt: TGCGCCAGCAGCCAAGGCACTAGCGGGGGTTTCCACGAGCAGTACTTC
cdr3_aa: CASSQGTSGGFHEQYF

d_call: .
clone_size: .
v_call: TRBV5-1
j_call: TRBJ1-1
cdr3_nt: TGCGCCAGCAGCTTGGAAACGGGGTACACTGAAGCTTTCTTT
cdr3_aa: CASSLETGYTEAFF

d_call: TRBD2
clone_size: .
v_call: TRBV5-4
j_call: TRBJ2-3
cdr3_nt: TGTGCCAGCAGCTGGGGACTAGCGGGGACCAGCACAGATACGCAGTATTTT
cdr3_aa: CASSWGLAGTSTDTQYF

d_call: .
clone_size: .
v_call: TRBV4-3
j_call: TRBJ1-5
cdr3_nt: TGCGCCAGCAGCCAGAACCTAGGAGGCAATCAGCCCCAGCATTTT
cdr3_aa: CASSQNLGGNQPQHF

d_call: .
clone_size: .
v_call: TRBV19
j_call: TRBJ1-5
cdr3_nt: TGTGCCAGTAGTGTGACGTCAGGGGGCAATCAGCCCCAGCATTTT
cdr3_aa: CASSVTSGGNQPQHF

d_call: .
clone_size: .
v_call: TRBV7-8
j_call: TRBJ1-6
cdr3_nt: TGTGCCAGCAGCTTAGGGTCGGGGTTAACGGGCCACCGTACGGTTTCACCCCTCCACTTT
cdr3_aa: CASSLGSGLTGHRTVSPLHF

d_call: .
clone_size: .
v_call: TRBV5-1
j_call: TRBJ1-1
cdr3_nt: TGCGCCAGCAGCTTGGGTCAGTTTCCTGAAGCTTTCTTT
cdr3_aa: CASSLGQFPEAFF

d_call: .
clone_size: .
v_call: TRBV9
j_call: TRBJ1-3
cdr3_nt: TGTGCCAGCAGCTCTTCGTTCGGGTCTGGAAACACCATATATTTT
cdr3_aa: CASSSSFGSGNTIYF

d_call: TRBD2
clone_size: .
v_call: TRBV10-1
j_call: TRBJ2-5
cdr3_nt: TGCGCCAGCAGTGTCACGGGGGGGGGTCAAGAGACCCAGTACTTC
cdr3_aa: CASSVTGGGQETQYF

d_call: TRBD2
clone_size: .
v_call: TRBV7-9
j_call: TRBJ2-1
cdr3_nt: TGTGCCAGCAGCTCCAGCGGGGGGTTGTACTACAATGAGCAGTTCTTC
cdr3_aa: CASSSSGGLYYNEQFF

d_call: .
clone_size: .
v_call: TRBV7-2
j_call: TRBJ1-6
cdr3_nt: TGTGCCAGCAGCTACAGGGCCGGTAATTCACCCCTCCACTTT
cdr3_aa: CASSYRAGNSPLHF

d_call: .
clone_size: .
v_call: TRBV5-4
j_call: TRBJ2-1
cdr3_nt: TGTGCCAGCAGCAAGGATAGCGGCCTATACAATGAGCAGTTCTTC
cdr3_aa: CASSKDSGLYNEQFF

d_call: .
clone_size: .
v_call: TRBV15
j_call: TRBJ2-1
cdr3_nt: TGTGCCACCAGAGACCGGGACAAAACCGTAAATGAGCAGTTCTTC
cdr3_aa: CATRDRDKTVNEQFF

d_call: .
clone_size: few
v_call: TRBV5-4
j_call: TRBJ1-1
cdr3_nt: TGTGCCAGCAGCTTGGACCCCGGGATCAAAAGCACTGAAGCTTTCTTT
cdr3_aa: CASSLDPGIKSTEAFF

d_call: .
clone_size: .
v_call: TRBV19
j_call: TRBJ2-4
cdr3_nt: TGTGCCAGTAGTCCCGGTCCGGGGAACATTCAGTACTTC
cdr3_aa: CASSPGPGNIQYF

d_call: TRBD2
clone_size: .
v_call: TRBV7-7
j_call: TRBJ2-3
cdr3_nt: TGTGCTAGCAGCCCGGGGGGAGATACGCAGTATTTT
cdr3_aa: CASSPGGDTQYF

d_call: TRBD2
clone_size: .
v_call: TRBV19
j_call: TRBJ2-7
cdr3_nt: TGTGCCAGTAGTATGTTGACTAGCGGGGGCAACTACGAGCAGTACTTC
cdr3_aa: CASSMLTSGGNYEQYF

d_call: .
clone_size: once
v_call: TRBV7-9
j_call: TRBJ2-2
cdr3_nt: TGTGCCAGCAGGGAGGAGGGGCGGAACACCGGGGAGCTGTTTTTT
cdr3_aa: CASREEGRNTGELFF

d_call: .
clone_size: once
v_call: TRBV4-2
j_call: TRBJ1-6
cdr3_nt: TGTGCCAGCAGCCAAGATCTTGATTCACCCCTCCACTTT
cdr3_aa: CASSQDLDSPLHF

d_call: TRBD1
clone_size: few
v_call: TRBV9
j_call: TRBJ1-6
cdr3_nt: TGTGCCAGCAGCTTGGAACCGGGACAGGGTTATCCACCCCTCCACTTT
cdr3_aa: CASSLEPGQGYPPLHF

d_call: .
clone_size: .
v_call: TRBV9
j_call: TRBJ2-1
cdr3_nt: TGTGCCAGCAGCCGAACCGACACCTACAATGAGCAGTTCTTC
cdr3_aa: CASSRTDTYNEQFF

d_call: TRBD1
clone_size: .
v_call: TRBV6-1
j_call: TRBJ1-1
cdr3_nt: TGTGCCAGCCTGGACAGGGCGGAATGGGGTGAAGCTTTCTTT
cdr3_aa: CASLDRAEWGEAFF